The 10 T cell receptor beta chains presented below share a single source sample, sequenced in a study of T cell responses to AZD1222 COVID-19 vaccine. TCRdb's copy holds only in-frame clones and misses some; the assay was immunoSEQ multiplex PCR. Here the sample spans tens of thousands of clones, 87% being singletons. The sample here was peripheral blood, taken on day 0 of AZD1222 vaccination. Receptors originate from an adult in good health.

V usage is TRBV9 and J usage is TRBJ2-2, with 7 positions matching TRBD2. The germline CDR1 and CDR2 sequences are SGDLS and YYNGEE. The CDR3 totals 17 residues. Trimming at V came to 0 bases and at J to 1 base, leaving 6 bases not matched to a gene. Written as DNA, the CDR3 is TGTGCCAGCAGCGTAGCATCGGGGAGGGTGAACACCGGGGAGCTGTTTTTT. Translation gives CASSVASGRVNTGELFF.

This chain connects TRBV29-1 to TRBJ1-1; D perhaps matches TRBD1 (6 bases). This CDR3 has 14 amino acids. The V gene's germline CDR1 is SQVTM and CDR2 ANQGSEA. Trimming stripped 7 bases from V and 3 bases from J, with 18 bases between. Here the CDR3 DNA reads TGCAGCGGTATAATGGGGGCAGGGGACACTGAAGCTTTCTTT. This gives the protein CSGIMGAGDTEAFF.

The rearrangement joins TRBV5-4 to TRBJ1-2, with D unresolved. Per the germline V gene, CDR1 is SGHNT and CDR2 is YYREEE (reference sequence). V was cut by 6 bases and J by 0 bases, with 12 bases left in between. There are 14 residues in the CDR3. The CDR3 nucleotides are TGTGCCAGCACTCCTGGTGGAGCTAACTATGGCTACACCTTC. Translating it yields CASTPGGANYGYTF.

This chain joins TRBV6-6 and TRBJ1-5; the match to TRBD1 covers 7 bases. V dropped 4 bases and J dropped 2; count of bases not matched to a gene: 5. The CDR3 covers 15 residues. Germline CDR1 MNHNY, CDR2 SVGAGI (reference sequence). The CDR3 DNA reads TGTGCCAGCAGTTCAGTCGGACAGGGCAATCAGCCCCAGCATTTT. Translated, it gives CASSSVGQGNQPQHF.

This chain links TRBV6-5 with TRBJ1-1; D remains ambiguous. Germline assignment: CDR1 MNHEY and CDR2 SVGAGI. This CDR3 region has 14 residues. V gave up 2 bases and J gave up 0 bases, with 7 bases separating them. The CDR3 protein is CASSYNYMNTEAFF. The DNA for the CDR3 is TGTGCCAGCAGTTACAACTACATGAACACTGAAGCTTTCTTT.

The V gene is TRBV7-2, the J gene TRBJ2-3; TRBD2 is a possible D gene (5 bases). CDR3 size: 12 residues. Trimming took off 4 bases at V and 3 bases at J, with 5 bases between the two ends. Germline V lookup: CDR1 SGHTA, CDR2 FQGNSA. The CDR3 loop reads CASSWRTDTQYF. Written as DNA, the CDR3 is TGTGCCAGCAGCTGGAGGACAGATACGCAGTATTTT. Full variable domain (remainder filled in from reference TRBV7-2 and TRBJ2-3): GAGVSQSPSNKVTEKGKDVELRCDPISGHTALYWYRQSLGQGLEFLIYFQGNSAPDKSGLPSDRFSAERTGGSVSTLTIQRTQQEDSAVYLCASSWRTDTQYFGPGTRLTVL.

This chain uses TRBV19 with TRBJ1-4; weak D call: TRBD1 (6 bases). Germline CDR1 LNHDA, CDR2 SQIVND (reference sequence). The CDR3 is made up of 17 amino acids. The V end was cut by 11 bases, the J end by 11 bases, with 33 bases between. CDR3 sequence reads: CALSGTKGKEMGRKLFF. In DNA, the CDR3 is TGTGCCCTTTCCGGGACAAAGGGCAAGGAAATGGGGAGGAAACTGTTTTTT.

This clone was detected only once. The chain is built from TRBV19 and TRBJ1-5; D is undetermined. From germline, CDR1 is LNHDA and CDR2 SQIVND (reference sequence). There are 13 residues in the CDR3. Trimming pared 3 bases from V and 7 bases from J, leaving 10 bases between. The CDR3 DNA is TGTGCCAGTAGTATTTCGGGTGGACAGCCCCAGCATTTT. The encoded protein is CASSISGGQPQHF.

This clone occurred once. The V gene is TRBV6-5, the J gene TRBJ1-6, with TRBD1 matching 9 bases. Germline lookup yields CDR1 MNHEY and CDR2 SVGAGI. V was clipped by 4 bases and J by 9 bases; unmatched bases: 7. CDR3 length equals 15 residues. The CDR3 loop reads CASSSPGQGGSPLHF. The CDR3 DNA follows: TGTGCCAGCAGTTCCCCGGGACAGGGAGGTTCACCCCTCCACTTT.

The rearrangement uses TRBV13 and TRBJ2-2; D possibly corresponds to TRBD2 (6 bases). The CDR3 is made up of 16 amino acids. Trimming removed 2 bases at V and 2 bases at J, with 12 bases between. In germline, CDR1 is PRHDT, CDR2 FYEKMQ (reference sequence). DNA of the CDR3: TGTGCCAGCAGCTTACCCGCGGGGAGCAACACCGGGGAGCTGTTTTTT. This translates into CASSLPAGSNTGELFF. Variable domain in full (rest from reference TRBV13 and TRBJ2-2): AAGVIQSPRHLIKEKRETATLKCYPIPRHDTVYWYQQGPGQDPQFLISFYEKMQSDKGSIPDRFSAQQFSDYHSELNMSSLELGDSALYFCASSLPAGSNTGELFFGEGSRLTVL.